What follows are 10 T cell receptor beta chains derived from one specimen sequenced in a study of T cell responses to AZD1222 COVID-19 vaccine. TCRdb's copy holds only in-frame clones and misses some; the assay was immunoSEQ multiplex PCR. Among just over 80,000 clones listed, approximately 90% were seen once. The sample was peripheral blood, taken on day 0 of AZD1222 vaccination. All receptors derive from an adult in good health.

The rearrangement links TRBV10-1 to TRBJ2-2; D not resolved. The CDR3 is 14 residues long. Germline V CDR1 and CDR2: WNHNN, SYGVQD (reference sequence). Trimming removed 7 bases at V and 1 base at J, with 10 bases between. The CDR3 region is CASKPGKNTGELFF. The CDR3 DNA reads TGCGCCAGCAAGCCAGGCAAGAACACCGGGGAGCTGTTTTTT.

V usage is TRBV19 and J usage is TRBJ1-6; D is unresolved. The germline gives CDR1 LNHDA, CDR2 SQIVND (reference sequence). The length of the CDR3 is 14 residues. Trimming removed 3 bases from V and 7 bases from J, with 10 bases in between. This CDR3 reads CASSMGLLNSPLHF. DNA of the CDR3: TGTGCCAGTAGTATGGGCCTGCTCAATTCACCCCTCCACTTT.

This sequence joins TRBV6-5 and TRBJ1-2; unclear D gene. V was cut by 2 bases and J by 6 bases, with 7 bases left in between. This CDR3 is built from 12 residues. Germline CDR1 reads MNHEY; CDR2 reads SVGAGI. Here the CDR3 DNA reads TGTGCCAGCAGTTACCAGCAGAATGGCTACACCTTC. Protein sequence: CASSYQQNGYTF.

The chain carries TRBV7-9 and TRBJ1-2; tentatively, D is TRBD1 (6 bases). Germline lookup yields CDR1 SEHNR and CDR2 FQNEAQ (reference sequence). The V and J ends lost 4 bases and 5 bases respectively, with 17 bases between them. The CDR3 contains 15 residues. For the CDR3, the DNA is TGTGCCAGCAGCTCCCCCCGGGGGGCTAGATATGGCTACACCTTC. Translating it yields CASSSPRGARYGYTF.

On this clone: This sample includes further DNA sequences coding for the same CDR3. J is TRBJ1-5 and V is TRBV28; no firm D call. Germline V CDR1 and CDR2: MDHEN, SYDVKM. Trimming pared 3 bases from V and 2 bases from J, leaving 8 bases between. The CDR3 totals 14 residues. The CDR3 spells CASSLVGGNQPQHF. The CDR3 DNA reads as TGTGCCAGCAGTTTGGTGGGTGGCAATCAGCCCCAGCATTTT.

The J gene is TRBJ1-1, the V gene TRBV29-1, with 10 bases aligning to TRBD1. Germline V CDR1 and CDR2: SQVTM, ANQGSEA. V was clipped by 4 bases and J by 7 bases; unmatched bases: 6. The CDR3 runs 13 residues. The CDR3 nucleotides are TGCAGCGTTGGATGGAGGGACAGGGGTGAAGCTTTCTTT. It codes for CSVGWRDRGEAFF.

The chain recombines TRBV7-9 with TRBJ2-5; 9 nucleotides align to TRBD2. From germline, CDR1 is SEHNR and CDR2 FQNEAQ (reference sequence). With V trimmed by 2 bases and J by 5 bases, 6 bases remained unmatched. This CDR3 is 15 amino acids long. The CDR3 sequence is CASSLPGTSRETQYF. DNA of the CDR3: TGTGCCAGCAGCTTACCCGGGACTAGCAGGGAGACCCAGTACTTC.

The rearrangement links TRBV2 to TRBJ2-3; D is possibly TRBD2 (5 bases). V lost 7 bases and J lost 6, with 17 bases in between. This CDR3 has 14 residues. Looked up from germline, CDR1 is SNHLY and CDR2 is FYNNEI. The CDR3 nucleotides read TGTGCCAGCAAATCGGGAAGGTCTGCGGATACGCAGTATTTT. This encodes CASKSGRSADTQYF.

The chain has TRBV18 and TRBJ2-7; D is ambiguous. Trimming removed 5 bases at V and 0 bases at J, with 14 bases between. Germline V lookup: CDR1 KGHSH, CDR2 LQKENI. CDR3 length equals 15 residues. CDR3: CASSTTVASSYEQYF. The DNA of the CDR3 is TGTGCCAGCTCAACTACAGTGGCCAGCTCCTACGAGCAGTACTTC.

For this clone: Other DNA sequences in this specimen translate into the identical CDR3. The rearrangement joins TRBV6-5 to TRBJ2-7; D unclear. The CDR3 extends over 14 amino acids. Per the germline V gene, CDR1 is MNHEY and CDR2 is SVGAGI. Deletions cut 4 bases from V and 2 bases from J, with 12 bases between. As DNA, the CDR3 is TGTGCCAGCAGTTTGGGCGGCCTCGCCTACGAGCAGTACTTC. It translates to CASSLGGLAYEQYF.